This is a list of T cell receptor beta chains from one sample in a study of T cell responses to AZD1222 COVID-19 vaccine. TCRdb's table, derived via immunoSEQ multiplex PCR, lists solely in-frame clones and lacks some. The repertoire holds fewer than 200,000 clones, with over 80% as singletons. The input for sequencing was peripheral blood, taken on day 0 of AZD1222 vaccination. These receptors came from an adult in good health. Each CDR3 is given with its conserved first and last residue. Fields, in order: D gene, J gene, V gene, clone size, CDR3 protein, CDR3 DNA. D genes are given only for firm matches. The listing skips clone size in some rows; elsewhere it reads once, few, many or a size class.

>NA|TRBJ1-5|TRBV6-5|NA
CASSRGTVNNQPQHF
TGTGCCAGCAGCCGCGGGACGGTCAACAATCAGCCCCAGCATTTT
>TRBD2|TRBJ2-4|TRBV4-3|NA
CASSQNFLAGTDGSIQYF
TGCGCCAGCAGCCAAAATTTCTTAGCGGGAACAGACGGGAGCATTCAGTACTTC
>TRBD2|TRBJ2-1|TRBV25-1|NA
CASTFGTSYNEQFF
TGTGCCAGCACTTTCGGGACTAGTTACAATGAGCAGTTCTTC
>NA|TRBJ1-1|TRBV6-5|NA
CASSSWGAEAFF
TGTGCCAGCAGTTCTTGGGGCGCTGAAGCTTTCTTT
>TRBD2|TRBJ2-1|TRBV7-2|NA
CASSLTGTSSGEQFF
TGTGCCAGCAGCTTGACCGGGACTAGCAGCGGTGAGCAGTTCTTC
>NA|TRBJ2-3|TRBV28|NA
CASSLFAHYLGVSGKTQYF
TGTGCCAGCAGTTTATTTGCCCATTATTTGGGGGTATCCGGGAAAACGCAGTATTTT
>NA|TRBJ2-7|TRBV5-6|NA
CASSLGQNEQYF
TGTGCCAGCAGCTTGGGACAAAACGAGCAGTACTTC
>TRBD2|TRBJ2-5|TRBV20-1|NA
CSASARGGPGTQYF
TGCAGTGCTAGTGCTCGGGGAGGGCCCGGGACCCAGTACTTC
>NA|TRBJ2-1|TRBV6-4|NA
CASDDRPSYDEQFF
TGTGCCAGCGACGACAGGCCTAGCTACGATGAGCAGTTCTTC
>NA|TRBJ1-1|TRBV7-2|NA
CASSSSDRVLNTEAFF
TGTGCCAGCAGCTCTTCGGACCGGGTGCTAAACACTGAAGCTTTCTTT
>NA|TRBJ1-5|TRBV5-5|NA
CASSLLVWGRHSNQPQHF
TGTGCCAGCAGCTTGTTAGTGTGGGGGAGACATAGCAATCAGCCCCAGCATTTT
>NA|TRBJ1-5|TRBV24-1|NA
CATSEGDTQPQHF
TGTGCCACCAGTGAGGGTGATACCCAGCCCCAGCATTTT
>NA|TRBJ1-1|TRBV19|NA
CASSMTVEAFF
TGTGCCAGTAGTATGACAGTCGAAGCTTTCTTT
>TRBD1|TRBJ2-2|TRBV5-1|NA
CASSRFPTGGGNTGELFF
TGCGCCAGCAGCCGTTTTCCGACAGGGGGCGGAAACACCGGGGAGCTGTTTTTT
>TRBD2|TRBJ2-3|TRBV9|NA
CASSGSGSTDTQYF
TGTGCCAGCAGCGGTAGCGGGAGCACAGATACGCAGTATTTT
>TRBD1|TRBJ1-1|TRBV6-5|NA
CASSRQGGTEAFF
TGTGCCAGCAGCAGACAGGGGGGCACTGAAGCTTTCTTT
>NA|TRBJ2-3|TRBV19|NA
CASSPSRDSYTDTQYF
TGTGCCAGTAGTCCTTCAAGGGACTCTTACACAGATACGCAGTATTTT
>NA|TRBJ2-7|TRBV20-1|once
CSARDTHEQYF
TGCAGTGCTAGAGACACGCACGAGCAGTACTTC